This is a list of T cell receptor beta chains from one sample in a study of cytomegalovirus exposure and HLA in healthy donors. The repertoire was sequenced with immunoSEQ multiplex PCR; TCRdb's copy has only in-frame clones and lacks some. Seen here are around 120,000 clones, approximately 85% observed once, and the top ten hold roughly 12%. Material: PBMCs. The receptors derive from a male donor in good health and CMV-seropositive. The CDR3 runs from the conserved cysteine through the conserved F or W. D genes are given only for firm matches. Clone size is shown for a subset of rows, as once, few, many or a class of expanded clone.

v_call: TRBV11-2; clone_size: -; j_call: TRBJ2-3; d_call: -; cdr3_aa: CASSLVPSTDTQYF; cdr3_nt: TGTGCCAGCAGCTTGGTTCCTAGCACAGATACACAGTATTTT
v_call: TRBV19; clone_size: -; j_call: TRBJ2-6; d_call: -; cdr3_aa: CASSISPGAGLTF; cdr3_nt: TGTGCCAGTAGTATAAGCCCTGGGGCAGGGTTGACTTTC
v_call: TRBV6-5; clone_size: -; j_call: TRBJ2-7; d_call: -; cdr3_aa: CASSYAGNNEQYF; cdr3_nt: TGTGCCAGCAGTTACGCCGGGAATAACGAGCAGTACTTC
v_call: TRBV5-1; clone_size: few; j_call: TRBJ1-4; d_call: -; cdr3_aa: CASSAGPGVEKLFF; cdr3_nt: TGCGCCAGCAGCGCGGGTCCAGGTGTTGAAAAACTGTTTTTT
v_call: TRBV5-4; clone_size: -; j_call: TRBJ2-2; d_call: -; cdr3_aa: CASSPRQPNTGELFF; cdr3_nt: TGTGCCAGCAGCCCCAGACAGCCAAACACCGGGGAGCTGTTTTTT
v_call: TRBV21-1; clone_size: -; j_call: TRBJ2-7; d_call: -; cdr3_aa: CASSKARDRGSYEQYF; cdr3_nt: TGTGCCAGCAGCAAAGCGCGGGACAGGGGATCTTACGAGCAGTACTTC
v_call: TRBV28; clone_size: -; j_call: TRBJ2-2; d_call: TRBD2; cdr3_aa: CASSSGTSGTGELFF; cdr3_nt: TGTGCCAGCAGCTCCGGGACTAGCGGCACCGGGGAGCTGTTTTTT
v_call: TRBV11-2; clone_size: few; j_call: TRBJ2-5; d_call: -; cdr3_aa: CASSSQETQYF; cdr3_nt: TGTGCCAGCAGCTCTCAAGAGACCCAGTACTTC
v_call: TRBV5-4; clone_size: -; j_call: TRBJ2-7; d_call: TRBD1; cdr3_aa: CASSLGGTATYEQYF; cdr3_nt: TGTGCCAGCAGCTTGGGTGGGACAGCCACCTACGAGCAGTACTTC
v_call: TRBV23-1; clone_size: few; j_call: TRBJ2-7; d_call: TRBD1; cdr3_aa: CASRPDGTGEYEQYF; cdr3_nt: TGCGCCAGCAGACCGGACGGAACAGGGGAATACGAGCAGTACTTC
v_call: TRBV27; clone_size: few; j_call: TRBJ2-5; d_call: TRBD2; cdr3_aa: CATSDSLAGGGQETQYF; cdr3_nt: TGTGCCACCAGTGACAGCCTAGCGGGAGGGGGACAAGAGACCCAGTACTTC
v_call: TRBV5-6; clone_size: -; j_call: TRBJ2-1; d_call: TRBD2; cdr3_aa: CASSPPSGLYNEQFF; cdr3_nt: TGTGCCAGCAGCCCGCCTAGCGGGCTCTACAATGAGCAGTTCTTC
v_call: TRBV7-8; clone_size: -; j_call: TRBJ2-1; d_call: TRBD1; cdr3_aa: CASSFRDRVIDEQFF; cdr3_nt: TGTGCCAGCAGCTTTCGGGACAGGGTCATCGATGAGCAGTTCTTC
v_call: TRBV4-2; clone_size: -; j_call: TRBJ2-1; d_call: -; cdr3_aa: CASSQDAGTRYNEQFF; cdr3_nt: TGTGCCAGCAGCCAAGATGCCGGGACACGCTACAATGAGCAGTTCTTC
v_call: TRBV4-1; clone_size: -; j_call: TRBJ2-7; d_call: TRBD2; cdr3_aa: CASSHTSGYEQYF; cdr3_nt: TGCGCCAGCAGCCATACTAGCGGCTACGAGCAGTACTTC
v_call: TRBV11-2; clone_size: few; j_call: TRBJ2-3; d_call: TRBD2; cdr3_aa: CASSYGLAGGTDTQYF; cdr3_nt: TGTGCCAGCAGCTACGGACTAGCGGGAGGCACAGATACGCAGTATTTT
v_call: TRBV7-9; clone_size: -; j_call: TRBJ2-3; d_call: TRBD2; cdr3_aa: CASSGLAPTDTQYF; cdr3_nt: TGTGCCAGCTCTGGACTAGCCCCCACAGATACGCAGTATTTT
v_call: TRBV5-1; clone_size: once; j_call: TRBJ2-5; d_call: -; cdr3_aa: CASSLGGGETQYF; cdr3_nt: TGCGCCAGCAGCTTGGGTGGCGGGGAGACCCAGTACTTC
v_call: TRBV1; clone_size: -; j_call: TRBJ2-3; d_call: -; cdr3_aa: CTSSQEVLAENKSSTDTQYF; cdr3_nt: TGCACCAGCAGCCAAGAGGTCCTAGCGGAAAACAAATCTAGCACAGATACGCAGTATTTT
v_call: TRBV10-3; clone_size: -; j_call: TRBJ2-4; d_call: -; cdr3_aa: CAISESGSRGDIQYF; cdr3_nt: TGTGCCATCAGTGAGTCGGGGAGCAGGGGGGACATTCAGTACTTC
v_call: TRBV15; clone_size: -; j_call: TRBJ2-7; d_call: -; cdr3_aa: CATSRDKVANYEQYF; cdr3_nt: TGTGCCACCAGCAGAGATAAAGTCGCGAACTACGAGCAGTACTTC
v_call: TRBV29-1; clone_size: -; j_call: TRBJ1-1; d_call: -; cdr3_aa: CSRRTSMNTEAFF; cdr3_nt: TGCAGCAGACGGACAAGCATGAACACTGAAGCTTTCTTT
v_call: TRBV6-1; clone_size: -; j_call: TRBJ2-3; d_call: TRBD1; cdr3_aa: CASSEDRGSTDTQYF; cdr3_nt: TGTGCCAGCAGTGAGGACAGGGGTAGCACAGATACGCAGTATTTT
v_call: TRBV6-6; clone_size: few; j_call: TRBJ1-1; d_call: TRBD1; cdr3_aa: CASSYPDRVEAFF; cdr3_nt: TGTGCCAGCAGTTACCCTGACAGGGTTGAAGCTTTCTTT
v_call: TRBV9; clone_size: -; j_call: TRBJ2-1; d_call: TRBD1; cdr3_aa: CASSVGGQVYNEQFF; cdr3_nt: TGTGCCAGCAGCGTAGGAGGACAGGTATACAATGAGCAGTTCTTC
v_call: TRBV18; clone_size: few; j_call: TRBJ2-7; d_call: -; cdr3_aa: CASSPPGGYEQYF; cdr3_nt: TGTGCCAGCTCACCACCGGGAGGTTACGAGCAGTACTTC
v_call: TRBV5-4; clone_size: few; j_call: TRBJ1-2; d_call: -; cdr3_aa: CASSLDQGGQNYGYTF; cdr3_nt: TGTGCCAGCAGCTTAGATCAGGGCGGCCAGAACTATGGCTACACCTTC
v_call: TRBV2; clone_size: -; j_call: TRBJ2-1; d_call: TRBD1; cdr3_aa: CASSGDRGNEQFF; cdr3_nt: TGTGCCAGCAGTGGTGACAGGGGGAATGAGCAGTTCTTC
v_call: TRBV7-2; clone_size: -; j_call: TRBJ1-4; d_call: TRBD1; cdr3_aa: CASSYGQGYEKLFF; cdr3_nt: TGTGCCAGCAGCTACGGACAGGGTTACGAAAAACTGTTTTTT
v_call: TRBV7-6; clone_size: -; j_call: TRBJ2-1; d_call: -; cdr3_aa: CASSLARQVYNEQFF; cdr3_nt: TGTGCCAGCAGCTTAGCGAGACAGGTCTACAATGAGCAGTTCTTC
v_call: TRBV7-2; clone_size: -; j_call: TRBJ2-7; d_call: TRBD1; cdr3_aa: CASSGQAYEQYF; cdr3_nt: TGTGCCAGCAGCGGACAGGCCTACGAGCAGTACTTC
v_call: TRBV14; clone_size: -; j_call: TRBJ2-7; d_call: TRBD1; cdr3_aa: CASSPRQGITYEQYF; cdr3_nt: TGTGCCAGCAGCCCAAGACAGGGGATTACCTACGAGCAGTACTTC
v_call: TRBV7-2; clone_size: -; j_call: TRBJ2-7; d_call: -; cdr3_aa: CASSLVVGEYEQYF; cdr3_nt: TGTGCCAGCAGCTTAGTAGTGGGAGAGTACGAGCAGTACTTC
v_call: TRBV19; clone_size: -; j_call: TRBJ2-1; d_call: TRBD2; cdr3_aa: CASSPRTSGTPRDEQFF; cdr3_nt: TGTGCCAGTAGTCCCCGGACTAGCGGGACCCCCCGGGATGAGCAGTTCTTC
v_call: TRBV11-2; clone_size: -; j_call: TRBJ2-6; d_call: TRBD1; cdr3_aa: CASNPGQGKPGANGLTF; cdr3_nt: TGTGCCAGCAACCCCGGACAGGGAAAGCCTGGGGCCAACGGCCTGACTTTC
v_call: TRBV27; clone_size: -; j_call: TRBJ2-7; d_call: -; cdr3_aa: CASRPSSAYEQYF; cdr3_nt: TGTGCCAGCAGGCCCTCTAGCGCCTACGAGCAGTACTTC
v_call: TRBV2; clone_size: -; j_call: TRBJ1-2; d_call: TRBD1; cdr3_aa: CASSDLQGDYGYTF; cdr3_nt: TGTGCCAGCAGTGACCTCCAGGGGGACTATGGCTACACCTTC
v_call: TRBV7-2; clone_size: once; j_call: TRBJ1-2; d_call: TRBD1; cdr3_aa: CASSFTWDRQNYGYTF; cdr3_nt: TGTGCCAGCAGCTTTACATGGGACAGGCAGAACTATGGCTACACCTTC